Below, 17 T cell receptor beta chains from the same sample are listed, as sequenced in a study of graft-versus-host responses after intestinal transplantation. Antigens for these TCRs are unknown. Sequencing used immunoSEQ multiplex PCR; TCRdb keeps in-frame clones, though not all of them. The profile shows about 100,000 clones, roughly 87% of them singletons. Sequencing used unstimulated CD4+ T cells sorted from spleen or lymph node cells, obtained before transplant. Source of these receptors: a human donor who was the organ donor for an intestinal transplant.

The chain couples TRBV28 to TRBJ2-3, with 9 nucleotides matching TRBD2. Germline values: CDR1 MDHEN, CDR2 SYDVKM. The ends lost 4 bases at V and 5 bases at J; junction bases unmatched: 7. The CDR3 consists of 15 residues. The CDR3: CASSSLAGFRDTQYF. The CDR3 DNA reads TGTGCCAGCAGTTCTCTAGCGGGGTTTCGAGATACGCAGTATTTT.

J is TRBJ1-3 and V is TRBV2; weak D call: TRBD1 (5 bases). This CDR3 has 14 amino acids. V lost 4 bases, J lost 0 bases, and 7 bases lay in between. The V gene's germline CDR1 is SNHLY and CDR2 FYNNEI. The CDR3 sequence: CASSAGPSGNTIYF. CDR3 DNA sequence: TGTGCCAGCAGTGCAGGGCCCTCTGGAAACACCATATATTTT.

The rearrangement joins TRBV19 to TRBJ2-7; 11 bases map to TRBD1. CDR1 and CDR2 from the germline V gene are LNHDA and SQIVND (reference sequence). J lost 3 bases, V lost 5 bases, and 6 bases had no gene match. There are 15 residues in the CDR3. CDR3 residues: CASSVRDRGSYEQYF. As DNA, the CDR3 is TGTGCCAGTAGTGTCCGGGACAGGGGGAGCTACGAGCAGTACTTC. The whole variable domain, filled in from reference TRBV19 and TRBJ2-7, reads DGGITQSPKYLFRKEGQNVTLSCEQNLNHDAMYWYRQDPGQGLRLIYYSQIVNDFQKGDIAEGYSVSREKKESFPLTVTSAQKNPTAFYLCASSVRDRGSYEQYFGPGTRLTVT.

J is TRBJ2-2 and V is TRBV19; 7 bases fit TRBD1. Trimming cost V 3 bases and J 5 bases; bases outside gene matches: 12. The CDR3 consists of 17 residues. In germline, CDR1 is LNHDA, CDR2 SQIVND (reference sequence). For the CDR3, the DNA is TGTGCCAGTAGTATCATCCGGGGACAGACCAGTACCGGGGAGCTGTTTTTT. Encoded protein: CASSIIRGQTSTGELFF.

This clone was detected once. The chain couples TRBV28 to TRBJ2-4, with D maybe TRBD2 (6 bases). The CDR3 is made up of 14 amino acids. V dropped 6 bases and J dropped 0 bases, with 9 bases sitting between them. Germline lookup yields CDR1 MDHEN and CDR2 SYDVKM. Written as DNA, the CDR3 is TGTGCCAGCAGCGGGGGACTAGCCAAAAACATTCAGTACTTC. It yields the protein CASSGGLAKNIQYF.

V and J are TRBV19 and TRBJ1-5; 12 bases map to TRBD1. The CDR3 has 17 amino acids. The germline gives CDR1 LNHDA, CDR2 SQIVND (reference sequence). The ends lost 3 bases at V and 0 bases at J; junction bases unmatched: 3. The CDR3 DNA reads TGTGCCAGTAGTATGGGACAGGGGGCAAATAGCAATCAGCCCCAGCATTTT. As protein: CASSMGQGANSNQPQHF.

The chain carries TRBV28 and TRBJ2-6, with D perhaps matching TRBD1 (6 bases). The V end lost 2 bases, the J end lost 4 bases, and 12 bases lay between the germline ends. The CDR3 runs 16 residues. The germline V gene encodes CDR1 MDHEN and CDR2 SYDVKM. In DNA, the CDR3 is TGTGCCAGCAGTTTAGGAGCAGGGGTCGGGGCCAACGTCCTGACTTTC. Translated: CASSLGAGVGANVLTF.

Here the CDR3 reads CASSRTSGGFQETQYF. Here the CDR3 DNA reads TGTGCCAGCAGCCGCACTAGCGGGGGCTTTCAAGAGACCCAGTACTTC. The V call is TRBV5-4, the J call TRBJ2-5; TRBD2 agrees at 11 bases. From germline, CDR1 is SGHNT and CDR2 YYREEE (reference sequence). CDR3 length: 16 amino acids. V dropped 4 bases and J dropped 2; count of bases not matched to a gene: 7. Full variable domain (outside the CDR3, taken from reference TRBV5-4 and TRBJ2-5): ETGVTQSPTHLIKTRGQQVTLRCSSQSGHNTVSWYQQALGQGPQFIFQYYREEENGRGNFPPRFSGLQFPNYSSELNVNALELDDSALYLCASSRTSGGFQETQYFGPGTRLLVL.

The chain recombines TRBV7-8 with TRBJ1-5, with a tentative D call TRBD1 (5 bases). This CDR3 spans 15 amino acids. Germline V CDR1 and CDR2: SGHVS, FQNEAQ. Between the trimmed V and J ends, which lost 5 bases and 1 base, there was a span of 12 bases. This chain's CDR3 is CASSPGGRSNQPQHF. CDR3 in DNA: TGTGCCAGCAGCCCCGGGGGTAGAAGCAATCAGCCCCAGCATTTT.

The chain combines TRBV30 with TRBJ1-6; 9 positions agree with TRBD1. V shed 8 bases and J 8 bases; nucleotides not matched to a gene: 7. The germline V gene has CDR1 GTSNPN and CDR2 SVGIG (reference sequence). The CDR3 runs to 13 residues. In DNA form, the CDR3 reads TGTGCCGGGGAGGGACAGGGTGATTCACCCCTCCACTTT. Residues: CAGEGQGDSPLHF.

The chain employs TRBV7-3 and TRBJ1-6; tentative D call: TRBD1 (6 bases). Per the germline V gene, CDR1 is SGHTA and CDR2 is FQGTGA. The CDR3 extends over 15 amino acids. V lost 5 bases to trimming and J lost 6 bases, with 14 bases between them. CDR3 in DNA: TGTGCCAGCAGCCGAGGGACACCTAGTAATTCACCCCTCCACTTT. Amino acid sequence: CASSRGTPSNSPLHF.

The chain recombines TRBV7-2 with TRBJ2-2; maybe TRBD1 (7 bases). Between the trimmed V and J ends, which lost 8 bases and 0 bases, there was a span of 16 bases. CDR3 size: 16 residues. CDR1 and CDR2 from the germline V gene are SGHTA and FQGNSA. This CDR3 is CASRGTGTANTGELFF. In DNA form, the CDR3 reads TGTGCCAGCCGGGGGACCGGGACAGCGAACACCGGGGAGCTGTTTTTT.

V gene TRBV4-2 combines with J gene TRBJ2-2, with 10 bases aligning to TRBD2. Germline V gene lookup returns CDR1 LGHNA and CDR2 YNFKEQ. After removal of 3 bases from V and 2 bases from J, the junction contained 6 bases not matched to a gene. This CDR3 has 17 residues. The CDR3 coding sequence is TGTGCCAGCAGCCATCCTGGGACTAGCGTAAACACCGGGGAGCTGTTTTTT. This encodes CASSHPGTSVNTGELFF.

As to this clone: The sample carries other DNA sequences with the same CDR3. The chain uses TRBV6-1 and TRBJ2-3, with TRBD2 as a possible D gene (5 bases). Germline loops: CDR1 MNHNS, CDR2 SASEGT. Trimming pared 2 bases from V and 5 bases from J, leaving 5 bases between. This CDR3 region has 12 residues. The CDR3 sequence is CASSERGDTQYF. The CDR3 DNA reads TGTGCCAGCAGTGAACGGGGAGATACGCAGTATTTT.

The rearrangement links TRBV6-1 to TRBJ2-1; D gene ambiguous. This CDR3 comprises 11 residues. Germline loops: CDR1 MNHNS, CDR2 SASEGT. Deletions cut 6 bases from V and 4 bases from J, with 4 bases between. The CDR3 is CASRSYNEQFF. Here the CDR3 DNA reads TGTGCCAGCAGGAGTTACAATGAGCAGTTCTTC.

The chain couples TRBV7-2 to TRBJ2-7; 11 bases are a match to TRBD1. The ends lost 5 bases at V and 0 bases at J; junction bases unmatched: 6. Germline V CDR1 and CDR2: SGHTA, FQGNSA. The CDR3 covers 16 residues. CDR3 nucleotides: TGTGCCAGCAGCCCCCGGACAGGGGGCTTCTCCTACGAGCAGTACTTC. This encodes CASSPRTGGFSYEQYF.

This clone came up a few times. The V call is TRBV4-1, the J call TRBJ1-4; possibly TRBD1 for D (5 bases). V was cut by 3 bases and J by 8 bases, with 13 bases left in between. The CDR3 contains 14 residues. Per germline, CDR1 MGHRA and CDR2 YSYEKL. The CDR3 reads CASSHPGGGEKLFF. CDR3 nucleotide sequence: TGCGCCAGCAGCCATCCGGGGGGTGGAGAAAAACTGTTTTTT.